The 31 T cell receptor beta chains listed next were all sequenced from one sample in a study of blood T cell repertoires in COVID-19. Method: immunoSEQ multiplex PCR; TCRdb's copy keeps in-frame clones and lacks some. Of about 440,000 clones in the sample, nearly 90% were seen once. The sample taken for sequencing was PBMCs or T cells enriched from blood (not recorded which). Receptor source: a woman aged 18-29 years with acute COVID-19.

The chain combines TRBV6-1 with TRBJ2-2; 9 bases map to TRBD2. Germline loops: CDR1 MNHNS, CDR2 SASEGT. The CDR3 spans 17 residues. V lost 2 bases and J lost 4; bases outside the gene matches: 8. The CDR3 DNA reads TGTGCCAGCAGTGAATGGCGGGGGGGCCCGGGCACCGGGGAGCTGTTTTTT. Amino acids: CASSEWRGGPGTGELFF.

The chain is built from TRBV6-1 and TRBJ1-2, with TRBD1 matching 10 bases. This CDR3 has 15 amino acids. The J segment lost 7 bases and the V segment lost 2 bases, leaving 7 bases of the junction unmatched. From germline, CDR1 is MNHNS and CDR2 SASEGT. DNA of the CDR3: TGTGCCAGCAGTGAATTGACAGGGGGCCGCGGTGGCTACACCTTC. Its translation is CASSELTGGRGGYTF.

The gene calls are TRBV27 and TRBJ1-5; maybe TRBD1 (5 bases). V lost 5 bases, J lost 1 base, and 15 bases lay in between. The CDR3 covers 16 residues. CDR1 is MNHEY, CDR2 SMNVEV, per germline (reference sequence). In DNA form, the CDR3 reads TGTGCCAGCAGTGCCGGGACCGGAGGGAGCAATCAGCCCCAGCATTTT. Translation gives CASSAGTGGSNQPQHF.

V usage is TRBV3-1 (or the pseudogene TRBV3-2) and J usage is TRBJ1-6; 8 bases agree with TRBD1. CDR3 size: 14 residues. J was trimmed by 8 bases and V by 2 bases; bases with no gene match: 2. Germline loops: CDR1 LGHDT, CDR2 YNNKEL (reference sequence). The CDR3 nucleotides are TGTGCCAGCAGCCAAAGGGACAGGTATTCACCCCTCCACTTT. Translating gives CASSQRDRYSPLHF.

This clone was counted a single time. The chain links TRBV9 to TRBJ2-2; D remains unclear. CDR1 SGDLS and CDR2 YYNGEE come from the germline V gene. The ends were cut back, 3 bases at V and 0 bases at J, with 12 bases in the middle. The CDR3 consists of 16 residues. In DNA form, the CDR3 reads TGTGCCAGCAGCGCCACACCACGAACGAACACCGGGGAGCTGTTTTTT. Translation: CASSATPRTNTGELFF.

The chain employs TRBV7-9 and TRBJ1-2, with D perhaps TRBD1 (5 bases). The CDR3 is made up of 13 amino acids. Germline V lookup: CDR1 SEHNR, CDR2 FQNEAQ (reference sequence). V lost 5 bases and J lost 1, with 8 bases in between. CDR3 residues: CASSPDNNYGYTF. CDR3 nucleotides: TGTGCCAGCAGCCCGGACAATAACTATGGCTACACCTTC.

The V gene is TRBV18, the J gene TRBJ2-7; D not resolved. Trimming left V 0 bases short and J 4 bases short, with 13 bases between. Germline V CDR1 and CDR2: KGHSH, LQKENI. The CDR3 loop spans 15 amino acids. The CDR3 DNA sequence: TGTGCCAGCTCACCACCAGCAGGTGCCCCATACGAGCAGTACTTC. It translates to CASSPPAGAPYEQYF.

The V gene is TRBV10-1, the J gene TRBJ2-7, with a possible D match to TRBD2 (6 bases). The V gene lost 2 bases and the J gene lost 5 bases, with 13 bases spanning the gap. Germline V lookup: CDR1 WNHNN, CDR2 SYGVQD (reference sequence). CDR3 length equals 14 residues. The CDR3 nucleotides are TGCGCCAGCAGTGAGAATTTGGAGGGCCACGAGCAGTACTTC. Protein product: CASSENLEGHEQYF.

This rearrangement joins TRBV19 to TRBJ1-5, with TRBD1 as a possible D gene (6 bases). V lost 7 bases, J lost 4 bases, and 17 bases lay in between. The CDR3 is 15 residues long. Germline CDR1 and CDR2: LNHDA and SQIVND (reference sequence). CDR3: CASKHRTAPNQPQHF. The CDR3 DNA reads TGTGCCAGTAAGCATAGGACAGCCCCTAATCAGCCCCAGCATTTT.

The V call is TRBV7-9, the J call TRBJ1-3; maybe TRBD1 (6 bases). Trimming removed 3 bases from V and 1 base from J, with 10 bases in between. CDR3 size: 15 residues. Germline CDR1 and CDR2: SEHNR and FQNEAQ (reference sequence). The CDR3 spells CASSFSGESGNTIYF. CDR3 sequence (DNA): TGTGCCAGCAGCTTCTCAGGGGAGTCTGGAAACACCATATATTTT.

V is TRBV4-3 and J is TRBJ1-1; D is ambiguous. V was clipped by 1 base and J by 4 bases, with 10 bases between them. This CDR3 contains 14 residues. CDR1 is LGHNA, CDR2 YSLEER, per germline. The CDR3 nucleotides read TGCGCCAGCAGCCAAGGGCGGGCTAGCACTGAAGCTTTCTTT. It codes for CASSQGRASTEAFF.

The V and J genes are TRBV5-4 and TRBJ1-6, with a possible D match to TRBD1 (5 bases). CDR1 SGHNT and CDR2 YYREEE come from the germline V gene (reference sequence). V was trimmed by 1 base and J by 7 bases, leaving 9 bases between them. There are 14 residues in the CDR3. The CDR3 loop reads CASSLYGGNSPLHF. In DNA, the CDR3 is TGTGCCAGCAGCTTGTATGGGGGGAATTCACCCCTCCACTTT.

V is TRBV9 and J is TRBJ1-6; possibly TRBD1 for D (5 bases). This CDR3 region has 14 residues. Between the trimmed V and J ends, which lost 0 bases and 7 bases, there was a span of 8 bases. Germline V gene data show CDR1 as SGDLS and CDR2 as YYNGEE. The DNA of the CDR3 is TGTGCCAGCAGCGTAGAGCAGGGAAATTCACCCCTCCACTTT. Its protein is CASSVEQGNSPLHF.

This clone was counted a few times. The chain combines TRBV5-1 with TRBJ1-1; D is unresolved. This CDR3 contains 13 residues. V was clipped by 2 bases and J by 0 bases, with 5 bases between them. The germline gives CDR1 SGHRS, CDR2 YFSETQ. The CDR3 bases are TGCGCCAGCAGCTTAATAATGAACACTGAAGCTTTCTTT. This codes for CASSLIMNTEAFF. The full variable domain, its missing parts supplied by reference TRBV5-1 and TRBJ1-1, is KAGVTQTPRYLIKTRGQQVTLSCSPISGHRSVSWYQQTPGQGLQFLFEYFSETQRNKGNFPGRFSGRQFSNSRSEMNVSTLELGDSALYLCASSLIMNTEAFFGQGTRLTVV.

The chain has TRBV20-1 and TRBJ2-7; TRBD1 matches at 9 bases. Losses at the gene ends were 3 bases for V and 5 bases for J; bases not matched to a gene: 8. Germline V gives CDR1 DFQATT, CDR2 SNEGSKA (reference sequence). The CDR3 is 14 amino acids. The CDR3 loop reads CSASLGTGRNEQYF. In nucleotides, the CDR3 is TGCAGTGCTAGTCTCGGGACAGGGCGGAACGAGCAGTACTTC.

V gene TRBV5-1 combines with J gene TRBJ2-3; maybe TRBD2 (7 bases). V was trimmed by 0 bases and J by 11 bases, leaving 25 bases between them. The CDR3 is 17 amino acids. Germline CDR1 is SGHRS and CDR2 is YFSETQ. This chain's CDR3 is CASSLAGPLGGGDLQYF. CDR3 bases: TGCGCCAGCAGCTTGGCCGGACCCTTAGGAGGGGGGGATCTGCAGTATTTT.

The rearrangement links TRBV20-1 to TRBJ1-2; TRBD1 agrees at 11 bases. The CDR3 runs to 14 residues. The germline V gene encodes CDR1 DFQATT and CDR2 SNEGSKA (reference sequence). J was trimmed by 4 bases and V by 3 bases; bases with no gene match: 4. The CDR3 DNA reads TGCAGTGCTAGTGGGACAGGGGGGGGCTATGGCTACACCTTC. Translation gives CSASGTGGGYGYTF.

The CDR3 DNA reads TGCAGCGTTGTTCACGGCAGGCAGAGCTCCTACGAGCAGTACTTC. This sequence encodes CSVVHGRQSSYEQYF. The gene calls are TRBV29-1 and TRBJ2-7; D ambiguous. V shed 4 bases and J shed 0 bases, with 16 bases lying between them. The CDR3 covers 15 residues. CDR1 is SQVTM and CDR2 is ANQGSEA in the germline V gene.

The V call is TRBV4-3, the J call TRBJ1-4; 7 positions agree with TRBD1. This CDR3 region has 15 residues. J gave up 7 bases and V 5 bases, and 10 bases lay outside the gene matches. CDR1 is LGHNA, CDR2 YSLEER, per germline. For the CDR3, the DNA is TGCGCCAGCAGCAGGGGGCAGGGGGGAGGTGAAAAACTGTTTTTT. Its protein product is CASSRGQGGGEKLFF.

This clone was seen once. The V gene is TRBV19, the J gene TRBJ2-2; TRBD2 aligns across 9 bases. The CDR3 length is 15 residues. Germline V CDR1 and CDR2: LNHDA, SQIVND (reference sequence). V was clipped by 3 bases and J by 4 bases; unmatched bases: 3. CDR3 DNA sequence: TGTGCCAGTAGTATGATTAGCGGGAGCACCGGGGAGCTGTTTTTT. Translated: CASSMISGSTGELFF.

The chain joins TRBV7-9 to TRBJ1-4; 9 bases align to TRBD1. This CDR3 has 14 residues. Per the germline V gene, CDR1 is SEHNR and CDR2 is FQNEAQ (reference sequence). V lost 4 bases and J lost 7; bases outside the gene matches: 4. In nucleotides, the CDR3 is TGTGCCAGCAGCTCGGGACAGGGTACTGAAAAACTGTTTTTT. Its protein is CASSSGQGTEKLFF.

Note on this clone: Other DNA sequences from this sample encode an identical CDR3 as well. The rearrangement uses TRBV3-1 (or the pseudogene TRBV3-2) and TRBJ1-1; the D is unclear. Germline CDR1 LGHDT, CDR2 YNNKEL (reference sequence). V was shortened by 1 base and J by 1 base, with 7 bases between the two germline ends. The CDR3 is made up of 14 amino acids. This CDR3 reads CASSQGRGNTEAFF. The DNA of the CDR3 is TGTGCCAGCAGCCAAGGGAGAGGGAACACTGAAGCTTTCTTT.

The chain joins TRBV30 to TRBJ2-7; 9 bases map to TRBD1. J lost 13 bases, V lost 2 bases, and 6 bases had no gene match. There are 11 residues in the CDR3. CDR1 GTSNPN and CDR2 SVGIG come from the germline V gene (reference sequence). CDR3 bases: TGTGCCTGGAGTACAGGACAGGGGTTCTACTTC. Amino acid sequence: CAWSTGQGFYF.

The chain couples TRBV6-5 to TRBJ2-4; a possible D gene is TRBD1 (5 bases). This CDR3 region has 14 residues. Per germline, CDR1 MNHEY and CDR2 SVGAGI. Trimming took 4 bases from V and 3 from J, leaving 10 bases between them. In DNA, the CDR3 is TGTGCCAGCAGTTCCGCCGACAGCAAAAACATTCAGTACTTC. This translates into CASSSADSKNIQYF.

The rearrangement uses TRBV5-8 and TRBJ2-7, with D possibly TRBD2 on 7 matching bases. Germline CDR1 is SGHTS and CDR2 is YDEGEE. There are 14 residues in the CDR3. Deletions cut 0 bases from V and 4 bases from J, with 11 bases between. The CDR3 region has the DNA TGTGCCAGCAGCTTGGCCGGGGGGCCATACGAGCAGTACTTC. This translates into CASSLAGGPYEQYF.

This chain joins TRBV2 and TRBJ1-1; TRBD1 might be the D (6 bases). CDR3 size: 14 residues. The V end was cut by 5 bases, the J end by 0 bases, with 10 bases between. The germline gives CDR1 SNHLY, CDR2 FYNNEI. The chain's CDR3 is CASSRTDMNTEAFF. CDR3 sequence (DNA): TGTGCCAGCAGTCGGACAGATATGAACACTGAAGCTTTCTTT.

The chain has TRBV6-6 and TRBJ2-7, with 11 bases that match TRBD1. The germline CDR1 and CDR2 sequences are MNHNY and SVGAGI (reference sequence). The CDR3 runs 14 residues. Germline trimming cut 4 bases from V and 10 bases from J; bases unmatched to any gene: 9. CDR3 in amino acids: CASSSPGTGGSQYF. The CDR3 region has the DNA TGTGCCAGCAGTTCCCCCGGGACAGGGGGAAGTCAGTACTTC.

The DNA of the CDR3 is TGTGCCAGCAGCTTATCCGGGCAGGGGGAACTCGAGCAGTACTTC. This translates into CASSLSGQGELEQYF. The chain uses TRBV11-3 and TRBJ2-7, with TRBD1 matching over 7 bases. The CDR3 contains 15 residues. Germline CDR1 and CDR2: SGHNT and YENEEA. Germline trimming cut 2 bases from V and 6 bases from J; bases unmatched to any gene: 10.

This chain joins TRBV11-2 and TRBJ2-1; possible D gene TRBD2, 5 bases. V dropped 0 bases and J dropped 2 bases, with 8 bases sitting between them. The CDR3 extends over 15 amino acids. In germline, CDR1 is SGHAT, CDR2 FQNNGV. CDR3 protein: CASSLELGAYNEQFF. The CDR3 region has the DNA TGTGCCAGCAGCTTAGAACTCGGGGCCTACAATGAGCAGTTCTTC. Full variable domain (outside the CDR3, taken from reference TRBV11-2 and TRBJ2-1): EAGVAQSPRYKIIEKRQSVAFWCNPISGHATLYWYQQILGQGPKLLIQFQNNGVVDDSQLPKDRFSAERLKGVDSTLKIQPAKLEDSAVYLCASSLELGAYNEQFFGPGTRLTVL.

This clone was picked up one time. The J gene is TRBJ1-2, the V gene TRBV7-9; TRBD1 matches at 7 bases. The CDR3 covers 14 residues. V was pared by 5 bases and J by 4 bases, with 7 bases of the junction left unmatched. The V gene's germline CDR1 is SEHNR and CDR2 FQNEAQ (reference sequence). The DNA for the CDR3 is TGTGCCAGCAGCCAGGGACAGCGACTCTATGGCTACACCTTC. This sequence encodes CASSQGQRLYGYTF.

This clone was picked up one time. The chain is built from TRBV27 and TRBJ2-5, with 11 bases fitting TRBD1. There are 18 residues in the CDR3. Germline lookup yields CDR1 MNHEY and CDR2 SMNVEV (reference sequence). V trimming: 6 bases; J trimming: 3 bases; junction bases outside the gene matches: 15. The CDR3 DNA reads TGTGCCAGCAGCCCGCAGATGATAGGGACAGGGGGTAAAGAGACCCAGTACTTC. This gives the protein CASSPQMIGTGGKETQYF.